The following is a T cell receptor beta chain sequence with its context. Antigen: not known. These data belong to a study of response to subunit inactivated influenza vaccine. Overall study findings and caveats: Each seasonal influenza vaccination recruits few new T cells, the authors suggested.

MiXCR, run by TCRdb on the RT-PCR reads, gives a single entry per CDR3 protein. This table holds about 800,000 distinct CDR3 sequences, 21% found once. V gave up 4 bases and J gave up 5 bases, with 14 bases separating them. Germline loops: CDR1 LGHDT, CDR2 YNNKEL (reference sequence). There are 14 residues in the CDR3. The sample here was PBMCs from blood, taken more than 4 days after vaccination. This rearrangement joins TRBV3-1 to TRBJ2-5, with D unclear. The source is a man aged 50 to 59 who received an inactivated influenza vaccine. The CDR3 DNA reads TGTGCCAGCAGCCCTCCAGAGTCTTGGGAGACCCAGTACTTC. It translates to CASSPPESWETQYF.